These T cell receptor beta chains were read from a single sample in a study of beta chain features in type 1 diabetes. Generated by immunoSEQ multiplex PCR, the TCRdb table keeps only in-frame clones and is missing some. The sample yields some 350,000 clones, roughly 13% seen once. The sequenced sample consisted of naive CD4+ T cells from blood. The receptors here all came from a woman aged 18-29 years with type 1 diabetes. The CDR3 runs from the conserved cysteine through the conserved F or W. A D gene is named only where the DNA matches it firmly. Rows may omit the clone size; those that give it use once, few, many or a size class.

j_call	clone_size	d_call	v_call	cdr3_nt	cdr3_aa
TRBJ2-1	few	TRBD2	TRBV18	TGTGCCAGCTCACCCGGGGGGGACAATGAGCAGTTCTTC	CASSPGGDNEQFF
TRBJ2-3	.	.	TRBV7-6	TGTGCCAGCAGCTTAGAGGGGGGGGTACCTCCCGGGGATACGCAGTATTTT	CASSLEGGVPPGDTQYF
TRBJ2-3	.	.	TRBV4-3	TGCGCCAGCAGCCAGCAGGGGGGCTCGGGAGATACGCAGTATTTT	CASSQQGGSGDTQYF
TRBJ2-5	few	.	TRBV7-3	TGTGCCAGCAGCAATCAGGGCCGAGAGACCCAGTACTTC	CASSNQGRETQYF
TRBJ2-7	few	.	TRBV5-1	TGCGCCAGCAGCCCCGGACTACCCAGAGCAAGCTCCTACGAGCAGTACTTC	CASSPGLPRASSYEQYF
TRBJ1-2	.	TRBD1	TRBV6-6	TGTGCCAGCAGCCGCCGGGACAGGGACCGGGACTATGGCTACACCTTC	CASSRRDRDRDYGYTF
TRBJ1-1	.	TRBD1	TRBV30	TGTGCCTGGGGGGACAGACCGAACACTGAAGCTTTCTTT	CAWGDRPNTEAFF
TRBJ2-3	.	TRBD2	TRBV29-1	TGCAGCGTTGTACGGACTAGCGGCACAGATACGCAGTATTTT	CSVVRTSGTDTQYF
TRBJ1-1	few	TRBD1	TRBV7-9	TGTGCCAGCAACGCGGTCGACAGGGTGAGAACTGAAGCTTTCTTT	CASNAVDRVRTEAFF
TRBJ1-1	few	.	TRBV30	TGTGCCTGGAGCCGGCAGGACTTTGAAGCTTTCTTT	CAWSRQDFEAFF
TRBJ2-1	.	TRBD2	TRBV5-4	TGTGCCAGCAGCCCCAGGACTAGCGGGAGGCCCTCCTACAATGAGCAGTTCTTC	CASSPRTSGRPSYNEQFF
TRBJ1-1	few	.	TRBV6-6	TGTGCCAGCATTCAGAACACTGAAGCTTTCTTT	CASIQNTEAFF
TRBJ2-1	.	.	TRBV28	TGTGCCAGCACCCTAGGAGGGTGGTACAATGAGCAGTTCTTC	CASTLGGWYNEQFF
TRBJ1-1	.	TRBD1	TRBV6-5	TGTGCCAGCAGTTACGGGATTACAGGGGGCGAAGCTTTCTTT	CASSYGITGGEAFF
TRBJ2-3	.	.	TRBV2	TGTGCCAGCAGTGTCTCTCAGGGCACAGATACGCAGTATTTT	CASSVSQGTDTQYF
TRBJ2-5	.	TRBD1	TRBV5-1	TGCGCCAGCAGCTTGGGGGCCACACGGACAGGGGGCTTGGAGACCCAGTACTTC	CASSLGATRTGGLETQYF
TRBJ2-1	.	TRBD2	TRBV4-3	TGCGCCAGCAGCCAAGTAGGAAGCGGGAGACGCAATGAGCAGTTCTTC	CASSQVGSGRRNEQFF
TRBJ2-1	.	.	TRBV19	TGTGCCAGTAGTCCCTCCGCGCAGGGGAGGTTCTTC	CASSPSAQGRFF
TRBJ2-1	few	TRBD2	TRBV11-3	TGTGCCAGCAGCTTTGACGGGAGGGCCCATGAGCAGTTCTTC	CASSFDGRAHEQFF
TRBJ2-1	.	TRBD2	TRBV18	TGTGCCAGCTCACCGGGACTAGCGGGAGTAGGTGAGCAGTTCTTC	CASSPGLAGVGEQFF
TRBJ2-1	.	.	TRBV5-1	TGCGCCAGCAGCGTTCCGGGACTTGACAATGAGCAGTTCTTC	CASSVPGLDNEQFF
TRBJ2-5	few	.	TRBV25-1	TGTGCCAGCACCCCAGCGGGCGCGGAGACCCAGTACTTC	CASTPAGAETQYF
TRBJ2-3	few	TRBD2	TRBV7-2	TGTGCCAGCAGCGCCGGACTAGCGGGGAGCACAGATACGCAGTATTTT	CASSAGLAGSTDTQYF
TRBJ2-4	.	.	TRBV9	TGTGCCAGCAGCGACCATACGGGAACCAAAAACATTCAGTACTTC	CASSDHTGTKNIQYF
TRBJ2-4	.	.	TRBV5-4	TGTGCCAGCAGCCCGAGGGGGGGCCAAAACATTCAGTACTTC	CASSPRGGQNIQYF
TRBJ2-7	few	.	TRBV1	TGCACCAGCAGCCAAGGTGACACGGGGTATCGCGAGCAGTACTTC	CTSSQGDTGYREQYF
TRBJ2-3	few	.	TRBV7-2	TGTGCCAGCAGCCTAGACTCGCCCCTGGATACGCAGTATTTT	CASSLDSPLDTQYF
TRBJ1-4	.	.	TRBV7-9	TGTGCCAGCAGCCGAAACGCGGGGGAAGGGGCTAATGAAAAACTGTTTTTT	CASSRNAGEGANEKLFF
TRBJ2-7	.	TRBD2	TRBV11-2	TGTGCCAGCAGTGATAGCGGGAGCTCCTACGAGCAGTACTTC	CASSDSGSSYEQYF
TRBJ2-1	few	TRBD1	TRBV19	TGTGCCAGTAGTAAAACAGGGGGCGCAAACAATGAGCAGTTCTTC	CASSKTGGANNEQFF
TRBJ1-1	.	.	TRBV19	TGTGCCAGTAATAGGGACACCCGTGGGAACACTGAAGCTTTCTTT	CASNRDTRGNTEAFF
TRBJ2-1	.	TRBD2	TRBV30	TGTGCCTGGAGTGTCACTAGCGGGGTAGGTAGTGAGCAGTTCTTC	CAWSVTSGVGSEQFF
TRBJ2-7	few	.	TRBV28	TGTGCCAGCAGTCCCCCTGGGGACACCTGGGACGAGCAGTACTTC	CASSPPGDTWDEQYF
TRBJ2-5	few	TRBD1	TRBV19	TGTGCCAGTAAAGACAGGGGAGAGACCCAGTACTTC	CASKDRGETQYF
TRBJ2-2	.	.	TRBV2	TGTGCCAGCAGGGTGGACTGGGCGAACACCGGGGAGCTGTTTTTT	CASRVDWANTGELFF
TRBJ1-5	.	.	TRBV2	TGTGCCCGGTCAGTCCCAGGAGGGACGAACAATCAGCCCCAGCATTTT	CARSVPGGTNNQPQHF
TRBJ2-1	.	.	TRBV30	TGTGCCTGGAACGCAGGGTTTGGGAGGAATGAGCAGTTCTTC	CAWNAGFGRNEQFF
TRBJ2-1	.	TRBD1	TRBV19	TGTGCCAGTAGTATACGCTTCACCGGGACAGCCTACAATGAGCAGTTCTTC	CASSIRFTGTAYNEQFF
TRBJ2-1	few	TRBD2	TRBV5-4	TGTGCCAGCAGCCCCAGGACTAGCGGGCTCCACAATGAGCAGTTCTTC	CASSPRTSGLHNEQFF
TRBJ2-1	.	.	TRBV20-1	TGCAGTGCTGCTGGGCCGAGTGAGCAGTTCTTC	CSAAGPSEQFF
TRBJ1-2	.	.	TRBV29-1	TGCAGCGTTGAAGGGGTGTCGGGTCGCCCTAACTATGGCTACACCTTC	CSVEGVSGRPNYGYTF
TRBJ1-2	few	.	TRBV6-5	TGTGCCAGCAGTTCCCTCTCCGGGGGGGTCTATGGCTACACCTTC	CASSSLSGGVYGYTF
TRBJ2-3	.	TRBD2	TRBV30	TGTGCCTGGAGTGTAGGCGGGAGGGCGTCAGATACGCAGTATTTT	CAWSVGGRASDTQYF
TRBJ1-4	.	TRBD1	TRBV9	TGTGCCAGCAGCCCCAAGGACAGGGGTAACGAAAAACTGTTTTTT	CASSPKDRGNEKLFF
TRBJ2-1	.	.	TRBV5-1	TGCGCCAGCAGCACCAGGGATTCGGATTACAATGAGCAGTTCTTC	CASSTRDSDYNEQFF
TRBJ2-7	.	.	TRBV28	TGTGCCAGCAACCAGCAGGGGTACGAGCAGTACTTC	CASNQQGYEQYF
TRBJ2-3	.	.	TRBV7-9	TGTGCCAGCAGCTTAATCCCGTATTCTAGCACAGATACGCAGTATTTT	CASSLIPYSSTDTQYF
TRBJ2-2	few	.	TRBV5-1	TGCGCCAGCAGCTTGGTTCAGGGAAACACCGGGGAGCTGTTTTTT	CASSLVQGNTGELFF
TRBJ2-1	few	TRBD2	TRBV5-1	TGCGCCAGCAGCGGTACCGGGACTAGACCCTACAATGAGCAGTTCTTC	CASSGTGTRPYNEQFF
TRBJ2-7	few	TRBD1	TRBV5-1	TGCGCCAGCAGCTGGGGCGCAGGGGGCTACGAGCAGTACTTC	CASSWGAGGYEQYF
TRBJ2-1	.	TRBD2	TRBV11-2	TGTGCCAGCAGCCCCCCCGGACTAGCGGGATTGCAGTTCTTC	CASSPPGLAGLQFF